One sample yielded the 15 T cell receptor beta chains listed below, sequenced in a study of quantifying T cell responses using KT2 cells. Overall study: Reverse transcription used primers in the TCR alpha and beta constant regions.

A single-stranded UMI oligo with SP2 sequence was ligated to cDNA 3' ends. First-round PCR used 3 to 4 cycles and beta primers RC1.1 and RC1.2 covering TRBC1 and TRBC2. TCRdb recomputed calls from the UMI-ligation and nested PCR reads with MiXCR, one row per CDR3 protein. The sample yields over 55,000 distinct CDR3 sequences, approximately 13% seen once. Sequencing was carried out using PBMCs spiked with cells of the T cell clone KT2. The receptors here all came from a human donor.

About this clonotype: A read error may be the cause here, since a much bigger clone is one base away. The chain combines TRBV18 with TRBJ1-6; D is uncertain. Looked up from germline, CDR1 is KGHSH and CDR2 is LQKENI. The CDR3 loop spans 14 amino acids. The CDR3 bases are TGTGCCAGCTCAGAGGATTTTTATAATTCAGCCCTCCACTTT. Encoded protein: CASSEDFYNSALHF. The whole variable domain, filled in from reference TRBV18 and TRBJ1-6, reads NAGVMQNPRHLVRRRGQEARLRCSPMKGHSHVYWYRQLPEEGLKFMVYLQKENIIDESGMPKERFSAEFPKEGPSILRIQQVVRGDSAAYFCASSEDFYNSALHFGNGTRLTVT.

This clonotype was seen more than once but under ten times. This chain joins TRBV6-6 and TRBJ1-5; TRBD1 might be the D (6 bases). The ends were cut back, 7 bases at V and 4 bases at J, with 11 bases in the middle. The CDR3 covers 13 residues. From germline, CDR1 is MNHNY and CDR2 SVGAGI (reference sequence). The CDR3 region is CASTLGGNQPQHF. The CDR3 DNA reads TGTGCCAGCACCCTAGGGGGGAATCAGCCCCAGCATTTT.

The rearrangement links TRBV5-1 to TRBJ2-7; TRBD2 is a possible D gene (5 bases). V lost 7 bases, J lost 7 bases, and 9 bases lay in between. CDR3 length: 10 amino acids. Germline CDR1 is SGHRS and CDR2 is YFSETQ. CDR3 nucleotide sequence: TGCGCCAGCGTGACGGGAGAGCAGTACTTC. Translating gives CASVTGEQYF.

This clonotype was seen only a few times. The chain joins TRBV6-5 to TRBJ2-1; D remains unclear. CDR1 MNHEY and CDR2 SVGAGI come from the germline V gene. The V gene lost 8 bases and the J gene lost 4 bases, with 9 bases spanning the gap. The CDR3 runs 12 residues. CDR3 region: CASVTTYNEQFF. The CDR3 DNA reads as TGTGCCAGCGTCACTACTTACAATGAGCAGTTCTTC.

The chain couples TRBV29-1 to TRBJ1-3; 12 nucleotides line up with TRBD1. Per the germline V gene, CDR1 is SQVTM and CDR2 is ANQGSEA. The ends lost 7 bases at V and 6 bases at J; junction bases unmatched: 7. The CDR3 is 14 residues long. The CDR3 DNA reads TGCAGCGCAAGACCGGGACAGGGGGCAAACACCATATATTTT. Its translation: CSARPGQGANTIYF.

The V and J genes are TRBV20-1 and TRBJ1-5, with D perhaps matching TRBD1 (6 bases). V shed 1 base and J shed 5 bases, with 9 bases lying between them. The CDR3 contains 13 residues. Germline-derived CDR1 and CDR2 are DFQATT and SNEGSKA (reference sequence). CDR3 region: CSARASGDQPQHF. DNA of the CDR3: TGCAGTGCTAGAGCCTCAGGGGATCAGCCCCAGCATTTT.

The chain couples TRBV7-6 to TRBJ1-1; maybe TRBD1 (5 bases). The CDR3 runs 16 residues. The germline gives CDR1 SGHVS, CDR2 FNYEAQ. Trimming took off 5 bases at V and 4 bases at J, with 20 bases between the two ends. The CDR3, as DNA: TGTGCCAGCAGCGCAATTACGGGGGGTGGAGGCACTGAAGCTTTCTTT. It is translated as CASSAITGGGGTEAFF.

The genes are TRBV28 and TRBJ2-3, with D maybe TRBD1 (6 bases). Germline values: CDR1 MDHEN, CDR2 SYDVKM. The CDR3 extends over 15 amino acids. Trimming removed 5 bases from V and 3 bases from J, with 15 bases in between. CDR3 amino acids: CASSPLLGQTDTQYF. The CDR3 coding sequence is TGTGCCAGCAGTCCCCTCCTCGGACAGACAGATACGCAGTATTTT.

This clonotype appeared many times. V gene TRBV2 combines with J gene TRBJ2-7; D is perhaps TRBD2 (6 bases). The CDR3 runs to 16 residues. V lost 0 bases and J 0 bases, leaving 12 bases between the germline ends. The germline V gene encodes CDR1 SNHLY and CDR2 FYNNEI. Written as DNA, the CDR3 is TGTGCCAGCAGTGAAGCTGTGGAGGGTGGCTCCTACGAGCAGTACTTC. It yields the protein CASSEAVEGGSYEQYF.

The rearrangement joins TRBV20-1 to TRBJ2-4, with D possibly being TRBD1 (6 bases). In germline, CDR1 is DFQATT, CDR2 SNEGSKA (reference sequence). This CDR3 has 11 residues. Trimming stripped 6 bases from V and 6 bases from J, with 9 bases between. For the CDR3, the DNA is TGCAGTGCAAGACAGGCAAACATTCAGTACTTC. Protein product: CSARQANIQYF.

V is TRBV9 and J is TRBJ1-2; TRBD1 aligns across 8 bases. Germline V gene lookup returns CDR1 SGDLS and CDR2 YYNGEE. CDR3 length: 15 residues. V shed 0 bases and J 7 bases; nucleotides not matched to a gene: 8. The CDR3 bases are TGTGCCAGCAGCGTAGTAGTGACAGGGGAAGCTGGCTACACCTTC. Translating gives CASSVVVTGEAGYTF.

The genes are TRBV7-2 and TRBJ2-1; no clear D. The germline CDR1 and CDR2 sequences are SGHTA and FQGNSA. V lost 5 bases, J lost 10 bases, and 12 bases lay in between. This CDR3 is 12 amino acids long. The CDR3, as DNA: TGTGCCAGCAGCCTAGACAACCCGGAGCAGTTCTTC. Translation gives CASSLDNPEQFF.

The chain carries TRBV11-2 and TRBJ2-7, with TRBD2 matching 12 bases. The junction had 3 bases not matched to a gene; V was cut back by 4 bases and J by 5 bases. The CDR3 spans 14 residues. Germline CDR1 reads SGHAT; CDR2 reads FQNNGV. The CDR3 protein is CASSYRLAGDEQYF. CDR3 DNA: TGTGCCAGCAGCTACCGACTAGCGGGAGACGAGCAGTACTTC.

This clonotype showed up many times. The chain recombines TRBV6-5 with TRBJ2-7; 8 nucleotides agree with TRBD1. The CDR3 runs to 15 residues. After removal of 2 bases from V and 5 bases from J, the junction contained 8 bases not matched to a gene. CDR1 and CDR2 from the germline V gene are MNHEY and SVGAGI. CDR3 sequence: CASSYQGQGANEQYF. CDR3 in DNA: TGTGCCAGCAGTTACCAAGGACAGGGCGCCAACGAGCAGTACTTC.

This clonotype has a handful of counts. For the CDR3, the DNA is TGTGCCACCAGCAGAGATCTAGCAAACAATGAGCAGTTCTTC. This sequence encodes CATSRDLANNEQFF. The rearrangement uses TRBV15 and TRBJ2-1; D might be TRBD2 (5 bases). Looked up from germline, CDR1 is LNHNV and CDR2 is YYDKDF (reference sequence). The CDR3 consists of 14 residues. V gave up 0 bases and J gave up 5 bases, with 8 bases separating them.